These T cell receptor beta chains were read from a single sample in a study of cytomegalovirus exposure and HLA in healthy donors. This table comes from immunoSEQ multiplex PCR, and its TCRdb copy is limited to in-frame clones, with some not included. The data show 130,000 to 150,000 clones, with 76% seen just once and roughly 1.8% held by the top ten. Sequencing was carried out using PBMCs. These receptors came from a woman aged 35 to 49 in good health and CMV-seronegative. CDR3s include the opening cysteine and the closing phenylalanine or tryptophan. D genes are given only for firm matches. The size entry is marked missing in some rows and otherwise reads once, few, many or a size class.

TRBJ2-2	TRBV29-1	-	TRBD2	TGCAGCGTACGGACTAGCGGAGCCGGGGAGCTGTTTTTT	CSVRTSGAGELFF
TRBJ1-1	TRBV5-1	-	-	TGCGCCAGCAGCCCCCGTTCGGCACAGGGGAACACTGAAGCTTTCTTT	CASSPRSAQGNTEAFF
TRBJ1-1	TRBV10-2	few	TRBD1	TGCGCCACCAGCCCTGGGACAGGCGCGAACACTGAAGCTTTCTTT	CATSPGTGANTEAFF
TRBJ2-2	TRBV6-4	-	-	TGTGCCAGCAGCGAAACAGGGAACTTTGACACCGGGGAGCTGTTTTTT	CASSETGNFDTGELFF
TRBJ1-2	TRBV11-2	-	-	TGTGCCAGCAGCTTAGGGAGTTGGGGAGGAGGCTATGGCTACACCTTC	CASSLGSWGGGYGYTF
TRBJ1-4	TRBV2	-	-	TGTGCCAGCGGGAGGGGACCGAATGAAAAACTGTTTTTT	CASGRGPNEKLFF
TRBJ1-2	TRBV15	-	TRBD1	TGTGCCACCAGCAGGAGGGACAGAATCTATGGCTACACCTTC	CATSRRDRIYGYTF
TRBJ1-1	TRBV10-3	-	TRBD1	TGTGCCATCACCGGACAGGGGGCAGGAGCTTTCTTT	CAITGQGAGAFF
TRBJ1-2	TRBV5-1	-	-	TGCGCCAGCTCCACGGGGGGGGAGAACTATGGCTACACCTTC	CASSTGGENYGYTF
TRBJ1-5	TRBV19	-	TRBD1	TGTGCCAGTAGTAAAAGAGGGGGACAGTCCAATCAGCCCCAGCATTTT	CASSKRGGQSNQPQHF
TRBJ1-4	TRBV11-2	few	TRBD1	TGTGCCAGCAGCTCCTACAGGGGGCGAAATGAAAAACTGTTTTTT	CASSSYRGRNEKLFF
TRBJ1-4	TRBV30	-	-	TGTGCCTCGTGGCGGGCGGGAGAAAAACTGTTTTTT	CASWRAGEKLFF
TRBJ2-7	TRBV7-8	few	-	TGTGCCAGCAGCTTAGACCCAGTATCCCCCTACGAGCAGTACTTC	CASSLDPVSPYEQYF
TRBJ1-4	TRBV4-1	few	TRBD1	TGCGCCAGCAGCCATCAAGGGACAGCGACTGAAAAACTGTTTTTT	CASSHQGTATEKLFF
TRBJ2-7	TRBV6-5	-	TRBD1	TGTGCCAGCAGTCGCGACAGGGATATGCACGAGCAGTACTTC	CASSRDRDMHEQYF
TRBJ1-5	TRBV6-5	-	-	TGTGCCAGCAGGACACATAGCAATCAGCCCCAGCATTTT	CASRTHSNQPQHF
TRBJ2-7	TRBV28	-	-	TGTGCCAGCGCACCCGGAGGGTTACGGGGGGCCTTTTCCGAGCAGTACTTC	CASAPGGLRGAFSEQYF
TRBJ2-1	TRBV30	-	TRBD2	TGTGCCTGGAGCCCCTGGTTCGGGGGGTACAATGAGCAGTTCTTC	CAWSPWFGGYNEQFF
TRBJ1-5	TRBV6-1	-	TRBD1	TGTGCCAGCCAGAAGGCACAGGGGGCTGGGCAGCCCCAGCATTTT	CASQKAQGAGQPQHF
TRBJ2-7	TRBV12-5	once	-	TGTGCTGTGGGGGGAACCGTCCCCTACGAGCAGTACTTC	CAVGGTVPYEQYF
TRBJ1-5	TRBV18	-	TRBD1	TGTGCCAGCTCACCACAGGGGGCAAGCAATCAGCCCCAGCATTTT	CASSPQGASNQPQHF
TRBJ1-4	TRBV7-8	many	-	TGTGCCAGCAGCTCCCTTAGCATTAAAAATGAAAAACTGTTTTTT	CASSSLSIKNEKLFF
TRBJ1-3	TRBV7-7	-	-	TGTGCCAGCAGCCCAACAGACACCCATGGAGGAACCATATATTTT	CASSPTDTHGGTIYF